The 3 T cell receptor beta chains given below trace back to one sample, sequenced in a study of cytomegalovirus exposure and HLA in healthy donors. Only in-frame clones appear in the TCRdb table, and some are missing; sequencing was by immunoSEQ multiplex PCR. The repertoire holds fewer than 90,000 clones, roughly 94% seen once, with approximately 3.5% in the top ten. Sequenced material: PBMCs. These receptors were collected from a woman aged 18-30 years in good health and CMV-seropositive.

The rearrangement joins TRBV27 to TRBJ1-5, with 9 bases lining up with TRBD1. The CDR3 has 14 residues. Germline CDR1 is MNHEY and CDR2 is SMNVEV (reference sequence). V trimming: 8 bases; J trimming: 7 bases; junction bases outside the gene matches: 9. CDR3 in amino acids: CASGTGIDNQPQHF. The DNA of the CDR3 is TGTGCCAGCGGGACAGGGATAGATAACCAGCCCCAGCATTTT.

The gene calls are TRBV7-2 and TRBJ1-1; a weak D match, TRBD1 (5 bases). The V gene lost 5 bases and the J gene lost 5 bases, with 15 bases spanning the gap. Germline V lookup: CDR1 SGHTA, CDR2 FQGNSA. The length of the CDR3 is 14 residues. The CDR3 nucleotides are TGTGCCAGCAGCACCAAGGGGATACGGACTGAAGCTTTCTTT. Amino acid sequence: CASSTKGIRTEAFF.

V is TRBV6-6 and J is TRBJ2-7, with 10 bases lining up with TRBD1. The CDR3 runs 14 residues. V gave up 7 bases and J gave up 7 bases; unmatched junction bases: 10. Germline CDR1 is MNHNY and CDR2 is SVGAGI (reference sequence). CDR3 amino acids: CASNYRQGAWEQYF. The CDR3 DNA reads TGTGCCAGCAACTATAGACAGGGGGCGTGGGAGCAGTACTTC.